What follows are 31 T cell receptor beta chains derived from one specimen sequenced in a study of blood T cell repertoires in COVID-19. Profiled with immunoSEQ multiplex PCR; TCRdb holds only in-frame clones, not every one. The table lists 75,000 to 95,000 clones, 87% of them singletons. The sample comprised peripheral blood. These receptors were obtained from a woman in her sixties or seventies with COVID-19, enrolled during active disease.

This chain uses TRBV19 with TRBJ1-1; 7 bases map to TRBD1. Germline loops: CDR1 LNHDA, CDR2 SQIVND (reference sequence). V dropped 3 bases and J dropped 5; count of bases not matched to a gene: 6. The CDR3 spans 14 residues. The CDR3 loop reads CASSITGAETEAFF. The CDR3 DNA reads TGTGCCAGTAGTATTACAGGGGCCGAGACTGAAGCTTTCTTT.

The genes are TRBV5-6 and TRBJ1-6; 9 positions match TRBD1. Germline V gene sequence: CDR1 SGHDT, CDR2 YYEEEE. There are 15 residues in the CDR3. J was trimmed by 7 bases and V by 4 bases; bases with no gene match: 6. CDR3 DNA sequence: TGTGCCAGCAGCGCATGGGACAGGGAAAATTCACCCCTCCACTTT. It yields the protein CASSAWDRENSPLHF.

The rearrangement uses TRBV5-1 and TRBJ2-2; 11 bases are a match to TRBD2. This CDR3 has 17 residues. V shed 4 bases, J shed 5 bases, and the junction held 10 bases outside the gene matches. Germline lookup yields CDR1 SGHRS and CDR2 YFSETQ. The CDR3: CASSPETSGVFTGELFF. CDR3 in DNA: TGCGCCAGCAGCCCGGAGACTAGCGGGGTTTTTACCGGGGAGCTGTTTTTT.

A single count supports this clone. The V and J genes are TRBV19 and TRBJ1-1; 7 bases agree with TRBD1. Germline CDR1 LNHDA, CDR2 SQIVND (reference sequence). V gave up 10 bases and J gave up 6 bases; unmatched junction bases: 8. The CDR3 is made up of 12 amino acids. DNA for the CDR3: TGTGCCACTTGGAGACAGGGCTCTGAAGCTTTCTTT. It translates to CATWRQGSEAFF.

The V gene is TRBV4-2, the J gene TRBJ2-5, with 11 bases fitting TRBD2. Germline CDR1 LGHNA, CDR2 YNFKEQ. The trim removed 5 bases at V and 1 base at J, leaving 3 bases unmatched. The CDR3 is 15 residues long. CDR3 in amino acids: CASSSGTSGQETQYF. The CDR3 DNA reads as TGTGCCAGCAGCTCCGGGACTAGCGGCCAAGAGACCCAGTACTTC.

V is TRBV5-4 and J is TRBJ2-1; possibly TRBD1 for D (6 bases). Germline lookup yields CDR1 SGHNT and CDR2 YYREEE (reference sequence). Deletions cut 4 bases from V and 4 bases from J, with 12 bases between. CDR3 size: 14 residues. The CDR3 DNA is TGTGCCAGCAGCCACCGTGGACAGTACAATGAGCAGTTCTTC. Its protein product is CASSHRGQYNEQFF. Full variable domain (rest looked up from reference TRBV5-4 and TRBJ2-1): ETGVTQSPTHLIKTRGQQVTLRCSSQSGHNTVSWYQQALGQGPQFIFQYYREEENGRGNFPPRFSGLQFPNYSSELNVNALELDDSALYLCASSHRGQYNEQFFGPGTRLTVL.

The CDR3 DNA reads as TGTGCCAGCAGTCTCGGACAGGGTGGTCAGCCCCAGCATTTT. It codes for CASSLGQGGQPQHF. This rearrangement joins TRBV6-6 to TRBJ1-5; TRBD1 aligns across 8 bases. This CDR3 spans 14 amino acids. CDR1 is MNHNY, CDR2 SVGAGI, per germline (reference sequence). The V and J ends lost 5 bases and 6 bases, in that order; junction bases with no gene match: 6.

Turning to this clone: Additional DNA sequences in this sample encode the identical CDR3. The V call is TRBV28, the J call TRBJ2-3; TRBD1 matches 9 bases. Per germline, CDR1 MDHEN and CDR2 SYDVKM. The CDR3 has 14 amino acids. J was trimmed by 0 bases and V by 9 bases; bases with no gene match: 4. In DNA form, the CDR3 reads TGTGCCAGTAAGACAGGGGGAAGCACAGATACGCAGTATTTT. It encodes CASKTGGSTDTQYF. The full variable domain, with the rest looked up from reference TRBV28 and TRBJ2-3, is DVKVTQSSRYLVKRTGEKVFLECVQDMDHENMFWYRQDPGLGLRLIYFSYDVKMKEKGDIPEGYSVSREKKERFSLILESASTNQTSMYLCASKTGGSTDTQYFGPGTRLTVL.

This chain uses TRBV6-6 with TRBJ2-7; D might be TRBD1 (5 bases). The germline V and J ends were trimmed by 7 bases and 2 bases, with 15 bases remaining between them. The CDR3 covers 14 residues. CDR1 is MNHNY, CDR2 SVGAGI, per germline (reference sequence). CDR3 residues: CASIPHGQAYEQYF. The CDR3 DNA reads TGTGCCAGCATCCCGCATGGACAAGCCTACGAGCAGTACTTC.

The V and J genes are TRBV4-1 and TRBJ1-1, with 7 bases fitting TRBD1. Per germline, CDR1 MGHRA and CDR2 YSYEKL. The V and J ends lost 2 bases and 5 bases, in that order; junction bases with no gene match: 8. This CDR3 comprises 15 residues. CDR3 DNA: TGCGCCAGCAGCCAACGCGACAGGGTTTATACTGAAGCTTTCTTT. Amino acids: CASSQRDRVYTEAFF.

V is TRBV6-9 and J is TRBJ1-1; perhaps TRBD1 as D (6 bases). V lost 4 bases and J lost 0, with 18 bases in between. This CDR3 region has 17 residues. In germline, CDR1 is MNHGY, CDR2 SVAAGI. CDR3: CASSFWGGRTLNTEAFF. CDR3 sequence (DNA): TGTGCCAGCAGTTTCTGGGGGGGGCGGACTCTGAACACTGAAGCTTTCTTT.

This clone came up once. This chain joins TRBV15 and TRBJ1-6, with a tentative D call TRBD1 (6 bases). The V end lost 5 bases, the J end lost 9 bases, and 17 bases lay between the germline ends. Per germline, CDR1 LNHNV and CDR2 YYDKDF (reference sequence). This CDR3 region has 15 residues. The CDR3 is CATSPVGAGVSPLHF. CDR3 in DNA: TGTGCCACCAGCCCCGTGGGGGCGGGAGTTTCACCCCTCCACTTT.

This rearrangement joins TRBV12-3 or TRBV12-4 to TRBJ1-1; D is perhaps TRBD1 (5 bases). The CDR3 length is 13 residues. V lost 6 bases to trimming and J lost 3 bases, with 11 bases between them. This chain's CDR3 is CASRTIRDTEAFF. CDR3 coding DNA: TGTGCCAGCAGGACGATCAGGGACACTGAAGCTTTCTTT.

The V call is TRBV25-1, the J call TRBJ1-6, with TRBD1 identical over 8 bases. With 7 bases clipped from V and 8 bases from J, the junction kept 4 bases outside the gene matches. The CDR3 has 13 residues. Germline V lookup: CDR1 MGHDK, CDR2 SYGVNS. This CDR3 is CASTDRDDSPLHF. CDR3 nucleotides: TGTGCCAGCACGGACAGGGACGATTCACCCCTCCACTTT.

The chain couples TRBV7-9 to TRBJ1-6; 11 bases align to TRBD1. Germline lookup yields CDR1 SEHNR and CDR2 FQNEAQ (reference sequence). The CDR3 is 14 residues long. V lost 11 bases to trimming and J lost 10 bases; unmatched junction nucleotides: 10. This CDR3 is CAYDSGTGGSPLHF. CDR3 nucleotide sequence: TGTGCCTACGATAGCGGGACAGGGGGGTCACCCCTCCACTTT.

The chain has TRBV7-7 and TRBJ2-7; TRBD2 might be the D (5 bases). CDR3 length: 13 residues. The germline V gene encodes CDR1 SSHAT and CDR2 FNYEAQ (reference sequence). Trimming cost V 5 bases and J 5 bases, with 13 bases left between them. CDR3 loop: CASSRGYGNEQYF. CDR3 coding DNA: TGTGCCAGCAGCCGGGGATACGGTAACGAGCAGTACTTC.

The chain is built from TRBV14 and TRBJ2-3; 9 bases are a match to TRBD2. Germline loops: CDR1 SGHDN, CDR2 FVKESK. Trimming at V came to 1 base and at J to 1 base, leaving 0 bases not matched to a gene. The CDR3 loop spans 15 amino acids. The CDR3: CASSQVAGGTDTQYF. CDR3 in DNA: TGTGCCAGCAGCCAAGTAGCGGGGGGCACAGATACGCAGTATTTT.

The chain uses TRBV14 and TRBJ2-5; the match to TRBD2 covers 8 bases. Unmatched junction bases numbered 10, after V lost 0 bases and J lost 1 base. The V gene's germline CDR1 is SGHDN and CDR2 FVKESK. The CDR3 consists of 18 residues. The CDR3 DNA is TGTGCCAGCAGCCAAGATCTTGGGAGCGGGGGAACCCAAGAGACCCAGTACTTC. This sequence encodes CASSQDLGSGGTQETQYF.

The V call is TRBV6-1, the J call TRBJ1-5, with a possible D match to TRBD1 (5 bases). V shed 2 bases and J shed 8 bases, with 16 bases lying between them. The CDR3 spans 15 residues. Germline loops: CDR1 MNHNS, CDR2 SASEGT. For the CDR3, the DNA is TGTGCCAGCAGTGAAACTTACAGGACCGTCAAGCCCCAGCATTTT. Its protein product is CASSETYRTVKPQHF.

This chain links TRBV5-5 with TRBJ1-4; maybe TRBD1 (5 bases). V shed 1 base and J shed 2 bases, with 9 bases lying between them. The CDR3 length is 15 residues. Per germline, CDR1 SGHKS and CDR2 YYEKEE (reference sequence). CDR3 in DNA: TGTGCCAGCAGCTTGTCAGGGATGACTAATGAAAAACTGTTTTTT. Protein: CASSLSGMTNEKLFF.

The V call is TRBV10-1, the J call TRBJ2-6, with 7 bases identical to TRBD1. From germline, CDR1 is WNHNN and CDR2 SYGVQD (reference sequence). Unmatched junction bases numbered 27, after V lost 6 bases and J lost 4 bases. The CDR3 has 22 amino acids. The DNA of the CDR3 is TGCGCCAGCAGAAAAGAAGGTTCCTTGGGACAGTTGAATTTTGTGGGGGCCAACGTCCTGACTTTC. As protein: CASRKEGSLGQLNFVGANVLTF.

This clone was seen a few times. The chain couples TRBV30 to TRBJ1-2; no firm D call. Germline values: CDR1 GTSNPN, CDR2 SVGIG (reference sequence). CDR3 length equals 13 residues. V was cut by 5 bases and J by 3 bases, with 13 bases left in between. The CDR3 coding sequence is TGTGCCTGGCGATGGCCCCTCGACTATGGCTACACCTTC. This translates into CAWRWPLDYGYTF.

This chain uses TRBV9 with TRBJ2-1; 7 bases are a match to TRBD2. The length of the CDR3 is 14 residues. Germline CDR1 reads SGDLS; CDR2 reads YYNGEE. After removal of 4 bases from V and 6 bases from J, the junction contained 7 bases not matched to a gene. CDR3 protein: CASSLRDYTNEQFF. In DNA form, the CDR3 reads TGTGCCAGCAGCCTACGGGACTATACCAATGAGCAGTTCTTC.

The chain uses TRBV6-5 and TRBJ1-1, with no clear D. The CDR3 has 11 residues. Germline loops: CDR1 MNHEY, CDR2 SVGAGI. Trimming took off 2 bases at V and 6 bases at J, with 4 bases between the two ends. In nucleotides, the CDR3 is TGTGCCAGCAGTTACGGGCCTGAAGCTTTCTTT. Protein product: CASSYGPEAFF.

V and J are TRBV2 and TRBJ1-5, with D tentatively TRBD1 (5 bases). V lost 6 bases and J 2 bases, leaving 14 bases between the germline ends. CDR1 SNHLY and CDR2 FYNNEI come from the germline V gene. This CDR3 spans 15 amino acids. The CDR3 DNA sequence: TGTGCCAGCAGCAAGGGGAGGGCCGGCAATCAGCCCCAGCATTTT. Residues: CASSKGRAGNQPQHF.

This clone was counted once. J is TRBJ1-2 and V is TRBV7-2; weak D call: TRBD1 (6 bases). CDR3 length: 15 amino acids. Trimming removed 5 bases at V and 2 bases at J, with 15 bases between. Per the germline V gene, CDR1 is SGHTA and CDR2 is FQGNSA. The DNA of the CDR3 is TGTGCCAGCAGCCGCCGACGGGACACAAACTATGGCTACACCTTC. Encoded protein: CASSRRRDTNYGYTF.

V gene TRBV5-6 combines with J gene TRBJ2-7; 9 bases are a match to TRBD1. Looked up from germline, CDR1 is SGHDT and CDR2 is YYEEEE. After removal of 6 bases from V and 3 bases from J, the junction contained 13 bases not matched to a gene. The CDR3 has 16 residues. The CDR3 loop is CASTRNPGTGNYEQYF. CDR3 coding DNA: TGTGCCAGCACCCGGAACCCCGGGACAGGGAACTACGAGCAGTACTTC. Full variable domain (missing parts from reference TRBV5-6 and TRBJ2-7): DAGVTQSPTHLIKTRGQQVTLRCSPKSGHDTVSWYQQALGQGPQFIFQYYEEEERQRGNFPDRFSGHQFPNYSSELNVNALLLGDSALYLCASTRNPGTGNYEQYFGPGTRLTVT.

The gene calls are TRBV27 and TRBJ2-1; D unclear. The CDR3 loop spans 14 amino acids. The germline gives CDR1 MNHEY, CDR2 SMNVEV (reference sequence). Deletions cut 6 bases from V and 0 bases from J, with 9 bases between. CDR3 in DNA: TGTGCCAGCAGCGGTCCCCCCTCCTACAATGAGCAGTTCTTC. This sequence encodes CASSGPPSYNEQFF.

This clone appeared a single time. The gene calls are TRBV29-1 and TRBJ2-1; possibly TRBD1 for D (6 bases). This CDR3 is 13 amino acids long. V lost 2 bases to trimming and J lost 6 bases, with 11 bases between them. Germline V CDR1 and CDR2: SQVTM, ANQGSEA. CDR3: CSVEPRGGNEQFF. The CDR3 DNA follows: TGCAGCGTTGAACCCCGAGGGGGCAATGAGCAGTTCTTC.

CDR3 sequence: CASNPSGGAREQYF. The CDR3 coding sequence is TGTGCCAGCAACCCCAGCGGGGGGGCCCGGGAGCAGTACTTC. The chain carries TRBV3-1 (or the pseudogene TRBV3-2) and TRBJ2-7; 10 nucleotides align to TRBD2. This CDR3 contains 14 residues. The V gene's germline CDR1 is LGHDT and CDR2 YNNKEL (reference sequence). V dropped 7 bases and J dropped 7; count of bases not matched to a gene: 10.

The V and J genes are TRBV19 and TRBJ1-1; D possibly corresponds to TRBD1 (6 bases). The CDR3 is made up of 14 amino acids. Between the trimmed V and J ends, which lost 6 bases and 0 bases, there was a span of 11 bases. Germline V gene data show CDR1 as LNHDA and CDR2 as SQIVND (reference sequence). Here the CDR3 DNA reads TGTGCCAGTAGCCAGGGACACATGAACACTGAAGCTTTCTTT. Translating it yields CASSQGHMNTEAFF.